One sample yielded the 22 T cell receptor beta chains listed below, sequenced in a study of tumour-infiltrating T cells in Burkitt lymphoma. The protocol was immunoSEQ multiplex PCR, while the TCRdb copy is restricted to in-frame clones and leaves out a portion. The sample has 43,000 or so clones, approximately 31% seen once. The sequencing sample was made of tumor tissue. These receptors came from a human donor with Burkitt lymphoma.

This clone was counted a single time. This rearrangement joins TRBV7-6 to TRBJ2-1; no clear D gene. This CDR3 is 14 amino acids long. Trimming stripped 7 bases from V and 8 bases from J, with 18 bases between. The V gene's germline CDR1 is SGHVS and CDR2 FNYEAQ. Written as DNA, the CDR3 is TGTGCCAGCACCGGAAGCAGGTCGGGTGATGAGCAGTTCTTC. It yields the protein CASTGSRSGDEQFF.

The chain couples TRBV4-1 to TRBJ2-6; tentative D call: TRBD1 (6 bases). The V end lost 1 base, the J end lost 0 bases, and 10 bases lay between the germline ends. The CDR3 loop spans 17 amino acids. Germline CDR1 and CDR2: MGHRA and YSYEKL. DNA for the CDR3: TGCGCCAGCAGCCAAGGGACAGCTGGCTCTGGGGCCAACGTCCTGACTTTC. It is translated as CASSQGTAGSGANVLTF.

The chain recombines TRBV6-5 with TRBJ1-4; D gene ambiguous. Trimming shortened V by 9 bases and J by 3 bases, and 8 bases separated the two germline ends. CDR3 length equals 12 residues. Germline values: CDR1 MNHEY, CDR2 SVGAGI. CDR3 DNA sequence: TGTGCCAGTTCGGAAGCTAATGAAAAACTGTTTTTT. It is translated as CASSEANEKLFF.

CDR3 sequence: CASSLAGGQANYGYTF. For the CDR3, the DNA is TGTGCCAGCAGCTTGGCAGGCGGACAGGCGAACTATGGCTACACCTTC. The V gene is TRBV5-4, the J gene TRBJ1-2, with 7 bases identical to TRBD1. The CDR3 runs to 16 residues. J was trimmed by 2 bases and V by 0 bases; bases with no gene match: 7. CDR1 SGHNT and CDR2 YYREEE come from the germline V gene (reference sequence).

The J gene is TRBJ1-2, the V gene TRBV28, with a weak D call TRBD1 (5 bases). The CDR3 has 16 residues. Germline V CDR1 and CDR2: MDHEN, SYDVKM. The V and J ends lost 6 bases and 4 bases respectively, with 21 bases between them. CDR3 amino acids: CASSSPGRERGYGYTF. The CDR3 DNA follows: TGTGCCAGCAGCTCCCCCGGAAGGGAGAGGGGCTATGGCTACACCTTC.

This rearrangement joins TRBV4-1 to TRBJ1-6; TRBD1 might be the D (5 bases). Germline CDR1 MGHRA, CDR2 YSYEKL. Trimming cost V 0 bases and J 7 bases, with 13 bases left between them. CDR3 length: 16 residues. CDR3 in amino acids: CASSQEGAGHNSPLHF. CDR3 bases: TGCGCCAGCAGCCAAGAAGGCGCAGGGCACAATTCACCCCTCCACTTT.

The chain uses TRBV9 and TRBJ1-5; D is uncertain. CDR1 SGDLS and CDR2 YYNGEE come from the germline V gene. V was trimmed by 4 bases and J by 0 bases, leaving 8 bases between them. The CDR3 extends over 14 amino acids. CDR3 sequence reads: CASSSGDSNQPQHF. The CDR3 nucleotides read TGTGCCAGCAGCAGTGGAGATAGCAATCAGCCCCAGCATTTT.

The chain links TRBV2 to TRBJ1-3; D might be TRBD1 (5 bases). V was clipped by 4 bases and J by 0 bases, with 7 bases between them. The CDR3 is 14 amino acids. Germline V CDR1 and CDR2: SNHLY, FYNNEI. The CDR3 is CASSAGRSGNTIYF. CDR3 DNA sequence: TGTGCCAGCAGTGCAGGGCGCTCTGGAAACACCATATATTTT.

The V call is TRBV14, the J call TRBJ2-5; either TRBD1 or TRBD2 may fit D (5 bases each). The CDR3 sequence is 14 residues long. CDR1 is SGHDN, CDR2 FVKESK, per germline. The V gene lost 3 bases and the J gene lost 4 bases, with 12 bases spanning the gap. This CDR3 is CASSHGGVGETQYF. The CDR3 DNA follows: TGTGCCAGCAGCCATGGGGGAGTCGGAGAGACCCAGTACTTC.

V and J are TRBV4-2 and TRBJ2-2, with TRBD2 identical over 9 bases. V trimming: 0 bases; J trimming: 2 bases; junction bases outside the gene matches: 4. CDR1 is LGHNA and CDR2 is YNFKEQ in the germline V gene. This CDR3 region has 17 residues. The CDR3 here is CASSQERGGTNTGELFF. In DNA form, the CDR3 reads TGTGCCAGCAGCCAAGAGCGGGGGGGCACAAACACCGGGGAGCTGTTTTTT.

The chain employs TRBV11-3 and TRBJ2-3; maybe TRBD2 (5 bases). This CDR3 region has 14 residues. CDR1 is SGHNT and CDR2 is YENEEA in the germline V gene. With 1 base removed from V and 8 bases from J, the gap between germline ends came to 13 bases. This chain's CDR3 is CASSLGAETGTQYF. The DNA for the CDR3 is TGTGCCAGCAGCTTAGGAGCGGAGACTGGTACGCAGTATTTT.

J is TRBJ2-2 and V is TRBV7-9, with 9 bases fitting TRBD2. The CDR3 consists of 16 residues. The germline V gene has CDR1 SEHNR and CDR2 FQNEAQ (reference sequence). V shed 6 bases and J 4 bases; nucleotides not matched to a gene: 9. The CDR3 region is CASSVSSGAGTGELFF. CDR3 in DNA: TGTGCCAGCAGTGTCTCTAGCGGGGCTGGCACCGGGGAGCTGTTTTTT.

This clone has more than one count but fewer than ten. The gene calls are TRBV6-1 and TRBJ1-2; the D is unclear. Trimming took off 6 bases at V and 7 bases at J, with 15 bases between the two ends. Germline V gene sequence: CDR1 MNHNS, CDR2 SASEGT. The CDR3 extends over 13 amino acids. CDR3 region: CASRRKGWPGYTF. The CDR3, as DNA: TGTGCCAGCAGAAGGAAGGGCTGGCCTGGCTACACCTTC.

The V gene is TRBV5-4, the J gene TRBJ2-2; 16 bases are a match to TRBD2. CDR1 is SGHNT and CDR2 is YYREEE in the germline V gene (reference sequence). The CDR3 length is 17 residues. V trimming: 4 bases; J trimming: 4 bases; junction bases outside the gene matches: 4. CDR3 sequence (DNA): TGTGCCAGCAGCGCCGGGACTAGCGGGGGGGGCACCGGGGAGCTGTTTTTT. Its translation is CASSAGTSGGGTGELFF. Based on the CDR3 plus reference TRBV5-4 and TRBJ2-2, the full variable domain is ETGVTQSPTHLIKTRGQQVTLRCSSQSGHNTVSWYQQALGQGPQFIFQYYREEENGRGNFPPRFSGLQFPNYSSELNVNALELDDSALYLCASSAGTSGGGTGELFFGEGSRLTVL.

This sequence joins TRBV28 and TRBJ1-2; D may be TRBD1 (6 bases). This CDR3 region has 15 residues. V was clipped by 3 bases and J by 4 bases, with 15 bases between them. Looked up from germline, CDR1 is MDHEN and CDR2 is SYDVKM. In DNA form, the CDR3 reads TGTGCCAGCAGTTTCGTTCCGGGGGGCGGCTATGGCTACACCTTC. This encodes CASSFVPGGGYGYTF.

This clone showed up just a few times. This rearrangement joins TRBV29-1 to TRBJ1-1; 10 bases are a match to TRBD1. The CDR3 covers 15 residues. The germline V gene has CDR1 SQVTM and CDR2 ANQGSEA. With 0 bases clipped from V and 4 bases from J, the junction kept 5 bases outside the gene matches. The CDR3 is CSVEDLGQGTTEAFF. The CDR3 DNA follows: TGCAGCGTTGAAGATCTGGGACAGGGGACCACTGAAGCTTTCTTT.

This clone turned up a few times. The chain employs TRBV5-6 and TRBJ2-3; TRBD2 agrees at 12 bases. J lost 4 bases, V lost 6 bases, and 6 bases had no gene match. CDR1 and CDR2 from the germline V gene are SGHDT and YYEEEE. CDR3 size: 15 residues. The chain's CDR3 is CASKLAGGGADTQYF. The CDR3 bases are TGTGCCAGCAAACTAGCGGGGGGAGGCGCAGATACGCAGTATTTT.

V is TRBV5-6 and J is TRBJ1-6, with 7 bases matching TRBD1. Germline V gene sequence: CDR1 SGHDT, CDR2 YYEEEE. The CDR3 totals 15 residues. V dropped 3 bases and J dropped 11; count of bases not matched to a gene: 11. DNA of the CDR3: TGTGCCAGCAGCTGGGGGGACAGTGGTTCGGCACCCCTCCACTTT. Amino acids: CASSWGDSGSAPLHF.

This chain links TRBV7-9 with TRBJ2-7; TRBD1 or TRBD2 may be the D gene (5 bases each). V lost 2 bases and J 5 bases, leaving 13 bases between the germline ends. The CDR3 loop spans 14 amino acids. The germline V gene encodes CDR1 SEHNR and CDR2 FQNEAQ (reference sequence). In DNA, the CDR3 is TGTGCCAGCAGCTTATGGCTGGGACGGGACGAGCAGTACTTC. It is translated as CASSLWLGRDEQYF.

The chain combines TRBV10-3 with TRBJ2-5; D perhaps matches TRBD1 (6 bases). This CDR3 has 15 residues. The V end was cut by 10 bases, the J end by 5 bases, with 23 bases between. Germline CDR1 ENHRY, CDR2 SYGVKD. The CDR3 region is CATGGGDKGWETQYF. CDR3 nucleotide sequence: TGTGCCACCGGAGGTGGGGACAAGGGTTGGGAGACCCAGTACTTC.

This sequence joins TRBV4-1 and TRBJ2-7, with no clear D. The CDR3 contains 13 residues. CDR1 is MGHRA, CDR2 YSYEKL, per germline. With 0 bases removed from V and 10 bases from J, the gap between germline ends came to 13 bases. CDR3 DNA sequence: TGCGCCAGCAGCCAAGATCACGAAGGGTTTCAGTACTTC. Protein sequence: CASSQDHEGFQYF.

The rearrangement uses TRBV15 and TRBJ1-5; 9 bases line up with TRBD1. CDR1 is LNHNV and CDR2 is YYDKDF in the germline V gene (reference sequence). V dropped 3 bases and J dropped 6; count of bases not matched to a gene: 6. This CDR3 has 15 residues. As DNA, the CDR3 is TGTGCCACCAGCAGTGGGGACAGGGTTCTTCAGCCCCAGCATTTT. This codes for CATSSGDRVLQPQHF.